The T cell receptor (beta chain) under discussion was sequenced for a study of blood T cell repertoires in COVID-19. Study-level background: Sites across the United States, Italy and Spain contributed samples from acute and convalescent COVID-19. The cDNA or gDNA used as material had been derived from T cells, B-cell-depleted T cells, or PBMCs.

The method was immunoSEQ multiplex PCR; TCRdb's version includes in-frame clones alone and lacks a portion of them. The sample includes tens of thousands of clones, around nine tenths of them seen just once. This CDR3 has 16 amino acids. Germline V lookup: CDR1 LNHDA, CDR2 SQIVND (reference sequence). Trimming removed 4 bases at V and 0 bases at J, with 13 bases between. The sequenced sample was peripheral blood. The chain uses TRBV19 and TRBJ1-5, with a weak D call TRBD1 (5 bases). The TCR was taken from a woman between 65 and 79 years old with acute or convalescent COVID-19. CDR3 nucleotide sequence: TGTGCCAGTAGTACAAGCAGGGTGTATAGCAATCAGCCCCAGCATTTT. Encoded protein: CASSTSRVYSNQPQHF.